This entry features one T cell receptor (beta chain) sequence. Its target is not known. TCR alpha and TCR beta cDNA libraries carrying sample barcodes and UMIs came from 5'RACE with constant-segment primers. TCRdb re-called the 5' RACE reads with MiXCR, one entry per CDR3 protein. This table holds fewer than 250,000 distinct CDR3 sequences, 27% found once. This sample stems from a study of T-cell memory formation after mild COVID-19. As for the study in general: TCR clusters largely stayed donor specific.

Overall study results and limits: Second-wave clones peaking on day 37 lacked confirmed SARS-CoV-2 specificity. Later expanders leaned CD4+, whereas day 15 to 85 contracting clones were balanced CD4/CD8.

CDR1 is SGHTA and CDR2 is FQGNSA in the germline V gene. The CDR3 extends over 12 amino acids. V shed 1 base and J shed 4 bases, with 4 bases lying between them. The chain couples TRBV7-2 to TRBJ1-2; D ambiguous. The sequencing sample was made of PBMCs or a T cell subset sorted from them (not recorded which). The TCR originated in an adult woman who had mild COVID-19 (a few samples of this study predate the infection). Cell type and time point are not known. The CDR3 DNA reads TGTGCCAGCAGCTTAGACGGCTATGGCTACACCTTC. It codes for CASSLDGYGYTF.